A selection of T cell receptor beta chains follows, all from one sample in a study of T-cell memory formation after mild COVID-19. Each CDR3 protein gets one entry after TCRdb re-called the 5' RACE reads with MiXCR. This sample has approximately 240,000 distinct CDR3 sequences; roughly 15% occur once, and the top ten carry about 3.5%. Sequencing was done on a sample of PBMCs or a T cell subset sorted from them (not recorded which). These receptors were collected from a man between 18 and 35 years old who had mild COVID-19 (a few samples of this study predate the infection). Cell type and time point are not known. Both conserved end residues are part of each CDR3. Fields, in order: D gene, J gene, V gene, clone size, CDR3 protein, CDR3 DNA. A D gene is named only where the DNA matches it firmly. Size is stated for part of the rows, as once, few or many counts, or as a class when the clone is expanded.

d_gene: -; j_gene: TRBJ2-1; v_gene: TRBV5-6; abundance: -; CDR3aa: CASSLVYDEQFF; CDR3nt: TGTGCCAGCAGCTTGGTTTACGATGAGCAGTTCTTC
d_gene: TRBD1; j_gene: TRBJ2-3; v_gene: TRBV24-1; abundance: -; CDR3aa: CATTGGRTDTQYF; CDR3nt: TGTGCCACGACAGGGGGTCGCACAGATACGCAGTATTTT
d_gene: -; j_gene: TRBJ1-4; v_gene: TRBV5-1; abundance: -; CDR3aa: CASSRNLNEKLFF; CDR3nt: TGCGCCAGCAGCCGAAACTTAAATGAAAAACTGTTTTTT
d_gene: TRBD1; j_gene: TRBJ2-7; v_gene: TRBV3-1; abundance: few; CDR3aa: CASSPGTGGAEQYF; CDR3nt: TGTGCCAGCAGCCCCGGGACAGGGGGTGCCGAGCAGTACTTC
d_gene: TRBD1; j_gene: TRBJ1-6; v_gene: TRBV7-2; abundance: many; CDR3aa: CASRLEGAGSPLHF; CDR3nt: TGTGCCAGCAGATTAGAGGGGGCAGGTTCACCCCTCCACTTT
d_gene: -; j_gene: TRBJ2-7; v_gene: TRBV5-1; abundance: few; CDR3aa: CASSLVGVEQYF; CDR3nt: TGCGCCAGCAGCTTGGTTGGGGTCGAGCAGTACTTC
d_gene: -; j_gene: TRBJ2-2; v_gene: TRBV28; abundance: few; CDR3aa: CASSFPGLTGLGTGELFF; CDR3nt: TGTGCCAGCAGTTTCCCCGGGCTAACAGGGTTGGGGACCGGGGAGCTGTTTTTT
d_gene: TRBD2; j_gene: TRBJ2-7; v_gene: TRBV11-2; abundance: -; CDR3aa: CASSLDHASGGEYF; CDR3nt: TGTGCCAGCAGCTTAGATCATGCTAGCGGGGGGGAGTACTTC
d_gene: TRBD1; j_gene: TRBJ2-3; v_gene: TRBV20-1; abundance: many; CDR3aa: CSEQGAGDTQYF; CDR3nt: TGCAGTGAACAGGGGGCCGGAGATACGCAGTATTTT
d_gene: -; j_gene: TRBJ1-1; v_gene: TRBV6-5; abundance: many; CDR3aa: CASRVNTEAFF; CDR3nt: TGTGCCAGCAGGGTGAACACTGAAGCTTTCTTT
d_gene: -; j_gene: TRBJ2-3; v_gene: TRBV7-9; abundance: -; CDR3aa: CASTLGPSFVTDTQYF; CDR3nt: TGTGCCAGCACCCTGGGGCCATCCTTCGTCACAGATACGCAGTATTTT
d_gene: TRBD2; j_gene: TRBJ2-1; v_gene: TRBV11-2; abundance: -; CDR3aa: CASSLQLGGGYNEQFF; CDR3nt: TGTGCCAGCAGCCTCCAGCTGGGGGGGGGATACAATGAGCAGTTCTTC
d_gene: -; j_gene: TRBJ2-3; v_gene: TRBV4-1; abundance: -; CDR3aa: CASSQGSLRDTQYF; CDR3nt: TGCGCCAGCAGCCAAGGGAGCCTTAGGGATACGCAGTATTTT
d_gene: TRBD1; j_gene: TRBJ2-2; v_gene: TRBV4-1; abundance: few; CDR3aa: CASSQKPGQGARTGELFF; CDR3nt: TGCGCCAGCAGCCAAAAGCCGGGACAGGGGGCGCGGACCGGGGAGCTGTTTTTT
d_gene: TRBD2; j_gene: TRBJ2-3; v_gene: TRBV4-1; abundance: -; CDR3aa: CASRPLPAGGPDTQYF; CDR3nt: TGCGCCAGCAGACCCCTTCCTGCGGGGGGCCCAGATACGCAGTATTTT
d_gene: -; j_gene: TRBJ1-2; v_gene: TRBV4-2; abundance: few; CDR3aa: CASSQDSGGRYGYTF; CDR3nt: TGTGCCAGCAGCCAAGATTCGGGGGGCCGGTATGGCTACACCTTC
d_gene: -; j_gene: TRBJ1-1; v_gene: TRBV7-2; abundance: few; CDR3aa: CASSLSALRPATEAFF; CDR3nt: TGTGCCAGCAGCCTCTCAGCTCTCAGGCCGGCCACTGAAGCTTTCTTT
d_gene: -; j_gene: TRBJ2-2; v_gene: TRBV20-1; abundance: -; CDR3aa: CSARENTYTGELFF; CDR3nt: TGCAGTGCTAGAGAGAACACCTACACCGGGGAGCTGTTTTTT
d_gene: -; j_gene: TRBJ1-6; v_gene: TRBV20-1; abundance: -; CDR3aa: CSARVGSSNYNSPLHF; CDR3nt: TGCAGTGCTAGAGTTGGTTCGAGTAACTATAATTCACCCCTCCACTTT
d_gene: -; j_gene: TRBJ2-5; v_gene: TRBV20-1; abundance: few; CDR3aa: CSASRTFEQETQYF; CDR3nt: TGCAGTGCTAGCCGGACTTTTGAGCAAGAGACCCAGTACTTC
d_gene: -; j_gene: TRBJ2-5; v_gene: TRBV5-6; abundance: few; CDR3aa: CASSTTYAGEETQYF; CDR3nt: TGTGCCAGCAGCACTACCTATGCAGGGGAAGAGACCCAGTACTTC
d_gene: -; j_gene: TRBJ1-2; v_gene: TRBV6-5; abundance: -; CDR3aa: CASSYSTIPYGYTF; CDR3nt: TGTGCCAGCAGTTACTCGACGATACCCTATGGCTACACCTTC
d_gene: TRBD1; j_gene: TRBJ1-2; v_gene: TRBV29-1; abundance: few; CDR3aa: CSVSLTGDSRGYTF; CDR3nt: TGCAGCGTTTCCCTCACGGGGGACAGTCGTGGCTACACCTTC
d_gene: TRBD2; j_gene: TRBJ2-5; v_gene: TRBV18; abundance: -; CDR3aa: CASSPGGGAEETQYF; CDR3nt: TGTGCCAGCTCACCAGGCGGGGGGGCCGAAGAGACCCAGTACTTC
d_gene: -; j_gene: TRBJ2-7; v_gene: TRBV5-1; abundance: few; CDR3aa: CASSRADEQYF; CDR3nt: TGCGCCAGCAGCAGAGCGGACGAGCAGTACTTC
d_gene: -; j_gene: TRBJ2-4; v_gene: TRBV11-2; abundance: -; CDR3aa: CASSPWDNENIQYF; CDR3nt: TGTGCCAGTAGCCCATGGGACAACGAAAACATTCAGTACTTC
d_gene: TRBD1; j_gene: TRBJ2-5; v_gene: TRBV3-1; abundance: -; CDR3aa: CASSRPRQGRWETQYF; CDR3nt: TGTGCCAGCAGCCGCCCTCGACAGGGAAGGTGGGAGACCCAGTACTTC
d_gene: TRBD1; j_gene: TRBJ2-4; v_gene: TRBV12-3/TRBV12-4; abundance: -; CDR3aa: CASSLGLGQGNIQYF; CDR3nt: TGTGCCAGCAGTTTGGGCTTGGGACAGGGGAACATTCAGTACTTC
d_gene: -; j_gene: TRBJ2-5; v_gene: TRBV5-1; abundance: -; CDR3aa: CASSHLERVQETQYF; CDR3nt: TGCGCCAGCAGCCACCTTGAGAGGGTCCAAGAGACCCAGTACTTC
d_gene: TRBD2; j_gene: TRBJ2-2; v_gene: TRBV5-1; abundance: few; CDR3aa: CASRSPSGGSNTGELFF; CDR3nt: TGCGCCAGCAGAAGCCCTAGCGGGGGGTCGAACACCGGGGAGCTGTTTTTT
d_gene: TRBD1; j_gene: TRBJ1-2; v_gene: TRBV12-3/TRBV12-4; abundance: -; CDR3aa: CASTRDSPNYGYTF; CDR3nt: TGTGCCAGCACCCGGGACAGTCCTAACTATGGCTACACCTTC
d_gene: TRBD1; j_gene: TRBJ2-1; v_gene: TRBV20-1; abundance: -; CDR3aa: CSAREPGQAYNEQFF; CDR3nt: TGCAGTGCTAGAGAACCGGGACAGGCGTACAATGAGCAGTTCTTC
d_gene: -; j_gene: TRBJ2-7; v_gene: TRBV12-3/TRBV12-4; abundance: few; CDR3aa: CASRTGTATYEQYF; CDR3nt: TGTGCCAGCAGGACCGGGACGGCTACCTACGAGCAGTACTTC
d_gene: -; j_gene: TRBJ1-1; v_gene: TRBV7-6; abundance: -; CDR3aa: CASSQAPFRSNTEAFF; CDR3nt: TGTGCCAGCAGCCAAGCGCCGTTCCGCTCGAACACTGAAGCTTTCTTT
d_gene: -; j_gene: TRBJ2-3; v_gene: TRBV20-1; abundance: -; CDR3aa: CSARDNRLTDTQYF; CDR3nt: TGCAGTGCTAGAGATAATAGGCTCACAGATACGCAGTATTTT
d_gene: -; j_gene: TRBJ2-1; v_gene: TRBV5-1; abundance: many; CDR3aa: CASSLEIPYNEQFF; CDR3nt: TGCGCCAGCAGCCTTGAGATACCTTACAATGAGCAGTTCTTC
d_gene: -; j_gene: TRBJ2-2; v_gene: TRBV7-2; abundance: -; CDR3aa: CASSGAVTGELFF; CDR3nt: TGTGCCAGCAGCGGAGCGGTGACCGGGGAGCTGTTTTTT
d_gene: -; j_gene: TRBJ2-1; v_gene: TRBV9; abundance: few; CDR3aa: CASSVGGTEAYEQFF; CDR3nt: TGTGCCAGCAGCGTAGGGGGCACCGAGGCGTATGAGCAGTTCTTC
d_gene: -; j_gene: TRBJ1-4; v_gene: TRBV4-2; abundance: many; CDR3aa: CASSQATRTTNEKLFF; CDR3nt: TGTGCCAGCAGCCAAGCGACAAGAACAACTAATGAAAAACTGTTTTTT
d_gene: -; j_gene: TRBJ2-7; v_gene: TRBV12-3/TRBV12-4; abundance: -; CDR3aa: CASSLRNSYEQYF; CDR3nt: TGTGCCAGCAGTTTACGGAACTCCTACGAGCAGTACTTC